This T cell receptor (beta chain) was retrieved from a study of CD8 T cells in ankylosing spondylitis. Study-wide results and caveats: Disease-linked clones had a CD8+ phenotype and relatively low frequency in peripheral blood. One TCR beta motif, made up of roughly eight highly homologous variants, appeared characteristic of ankylosing spondylitis blood.

V was pared by 4 bases and J by 0 bases, with 10 bases of the junction left unmatched. Germline-derived CDR1 and CDR2 are PRHDT and FYEKMQ (reference sequence). The CDR3 totals 17 residues. TCRdb reprocessed the 5' RACE reads with MiXCR, giving one entry per CDR3 protein. The repertoire holds 470,000 or so distinct CDR3 sequences, with 26% as singletons. About this clonotype itself: Its cognate antigen is unknown.

The sequence was obtained from a male donor with ankylosing spondylitis. The sample was blood, either unsorted or a sorted T cell fraction (not recorded which). The V and J genes are TRBV13 and TRBJ2-3; 7 bases match TRBD2. The CDR3 protein is CASSSWEGGLSTDTQYF. The DNA of the CDR3 is TGTGCCAGCAGCTCCTGGGAGGGAGGCCTTAGCACAGATACGCAGTATTTT.